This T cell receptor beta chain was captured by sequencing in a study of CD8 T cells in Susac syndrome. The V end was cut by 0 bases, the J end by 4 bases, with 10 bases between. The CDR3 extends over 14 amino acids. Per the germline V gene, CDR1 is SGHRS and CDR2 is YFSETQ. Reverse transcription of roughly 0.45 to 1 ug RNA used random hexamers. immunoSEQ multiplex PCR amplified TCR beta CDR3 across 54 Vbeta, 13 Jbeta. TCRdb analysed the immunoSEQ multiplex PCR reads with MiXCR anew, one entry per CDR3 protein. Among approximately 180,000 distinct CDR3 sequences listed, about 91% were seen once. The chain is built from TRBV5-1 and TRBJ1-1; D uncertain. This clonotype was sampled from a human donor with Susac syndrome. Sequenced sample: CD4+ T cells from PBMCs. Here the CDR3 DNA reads TGCGCCAGCAGCTTGGAGGGTGTTTTCACTGAAGCTTTCTTT. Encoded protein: CASSLEGVFTEAFF. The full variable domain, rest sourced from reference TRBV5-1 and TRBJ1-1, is KAGVTQTPRYLIKTRGQQVTLSCSPISGHRSVSWYQQTPGQGLQFLFEYFSETQRNKGNFPGRFSGRQFSNSRSEMNVSTLELGDSALYLCASSLEGVFTEAFFGQGTRLTVV.